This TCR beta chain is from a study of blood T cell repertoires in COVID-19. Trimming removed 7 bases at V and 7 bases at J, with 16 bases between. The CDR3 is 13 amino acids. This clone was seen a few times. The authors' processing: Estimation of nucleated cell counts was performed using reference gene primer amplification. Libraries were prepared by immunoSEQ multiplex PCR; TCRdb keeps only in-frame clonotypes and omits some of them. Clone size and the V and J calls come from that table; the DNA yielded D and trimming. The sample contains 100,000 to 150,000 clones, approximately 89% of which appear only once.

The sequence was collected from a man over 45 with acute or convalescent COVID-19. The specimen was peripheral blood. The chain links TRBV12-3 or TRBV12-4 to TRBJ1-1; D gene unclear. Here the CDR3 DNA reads TGTGCCAGCATTACGGGTCCGGTCGTTGAAGCTTTCTTT. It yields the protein CASITGPVVEAFF.